Listed here are 21 T cell receptor beta chains from one sample, sequenced in a study of CD8 T cells in Susac syndrome. Random hexamers were used to reverse transcribe an amount of 0.5 to 1 ug RNA. MiXCR was run by TCRdb on the immunoSEQ multiplex PCR reads, yielding one entry per CDR3 protein. Among around 300,000 distinct CDR3 sequences listed, over 75% were seen once. Material for sequencing was CD8+ T cells from PBMCs. Receptors were obtained from a human donor with multiple sclerosis.

This chain uses TRBV6-2 or TRBV6-3 with TRBJ2-5; no clear D gene. The germline gives CDR1 MNHEY, CDR2 SVGEGT. With 0 bases removed from V and 7 bases from J, the gap between germline ends came to 15 bases. The CDR3 contains 15 residues. The CDR3: CASSYSVSGAGTQYF. The CDR3 DNA follows: TGTGCCAGCAGTTACTCCGTCTCCGGCGCAGGGACCCAGTACTTC.

The chain uses TRBV7-9 and TRBJ2-1; D unresolved. V lost 1 base and J lost 2, with 15 bases in between. Germline assignment: CDR1 SEHNR and CDR2 FQNEAQ (reference sequence). This CDR3 has 17 residues. As DNA, the CDR3 is TGTGCCAGCAGCTTAGTAGGGCAGTCGGAAACCTACAATGAGCAGTTCTTC. Its translation is CASSLVGQSETYNEQFF. Filled out from reference TRBV7-9 and TRBJ2-1, the complete variable domain reads DTGVSQNPRHKITKRGQNVTFRCDPISEHNRLYWYRQTLGQGPEFLTYFQNEAQLEKSRLLSDRFSAERPKGSFSTLEIQRTEQGDSAMYLCASSLVGQSETYNEQFFGPGTRLTVL.

The V gene is TRBV24-1, the J gene TRBJ2-1; TRBD2 matches at 7 bases. J was trimmed by 2 bases and V by 5 bases; bases with no gene match: 5. The CDR3 extends over 15 amino acids. CDR1 is KGHDR and CDR2 is SFDVKD in the germline V gene. CDR3 in DNA: TGTGCCACCAGTGCTCTAGCGGATGCCTACAATGAGCAGTTCTTC. Translating it yields CATSALADAYNEQFF.

This clonotype showed up just a few times. The chain recombines TRBV7-9 with TRBJ2-7, with D tentatively TRBD2 (6 bases). The V gene's germline CDR1 is SEHNR and CDR2 FQNEAQ (reference sequence). This CDR3 is 14 amino acids long. V was cut by 4 bases and J by 2 bases, with 12 bases left in between. The CDR3 DNA follows: TGTGCCAGCAGCTCTGTCCGGGGGACCTACGAGCAGTACTTC. Its translation: CASSSVRGTYEQYF.

CDR3 sequence reads: CASKGLSNQPQHF. In DNA form, the CDR3 reads TGTGCCAGCAAGGGGTTAAGCAATCAGCCCCAGCATTTT. This sequence joins TRBV28 and TRBJ1-5; a possible D gene is TRBD1 (5 bases). The CDR3 totals 13 residues. Trimming took 7 bases from V and 1 from J, leaving 8 bases between them. In germline, CDR1 is MDHEN, CDR2 SYDVKM.

The gene calls are TRBV4-1 and TRBJ1-1; the D gene is possibly TRBD1 (5 bases). V lost 1 base and J 7 bases, leaving 7 bases between the germline ends. Germline V gene lookup returns CDR1 MGHRA and CDR2 YSYEKL. CDR3 length: 12 amino acids. DNA of the CDR3: TGCGCCAGCAGCCAAGGGGGCGGTGAAGCTTTCTTT. It codes for CASSQGGGEAFF.

This chain links TRBV13 with TRBJ2-3, with unresolved D. CDR1 PRHDT and CDR2 FYEKMQ come from the germline V gene (reference sequence). The CDR3 is 12 amino acids. The V end lost 5 bases, the J end lost 3 bases, and 6 bases lay between the germline ends. CDR3 loop: CASSQRTDTQYF. CDR3 coding DNA: TGTGCCAGCAGCCAGAGGACAGATACGCAGTATTTT.

The V gene is TRBV4-3, the J gene TRBJ2-1; 8 bases fit TRBD2. CDR3 size: 16 residues. V shed 1 base, J shed 6 bases, and the junction held 8 bases outside the gene matches. The V gene's germline CDR1 is LGHNA and CDR2 YSLEER. The CDR3 nucleotides read TGCGCCAGCAGCCAAGGGTTAGCGGGACTTATCAATGAGCAGTTCTTC. Its protein product is CASSQGLAGLINEQFF.

The chain links TRBV20-1 to TRBJ2-7; D is uncertain. The CDR3 contains 11 residues. Germline V lookup: CDR1 DFQATT, CDR2 SNEGSKA (reference sequence). Trimming left V 2 bases short and J 2 bases short, with 4 bases between. This CDR3 reads CSARWPYEQYF. CDR3 nucleotide sequence: TGCAGTGCTAGATGGCCCTACGAGCAGTACTTC.

Worth noting for this clonotype: A much larger clone lies a single base off, so this may be a read error. V and J are TRBV25-1 and TRBJ2-1; D unclear. Germline values: CDR1 MGHDK, CDR2 SYGVNS. Trimming took off 7 bases at V and 0 bases at J, with 1 base between the two ends. There are 11 residues in the CDR3. DNA for the CDR3: TGTGCCAGCATCTCCTACAATGAGCAGTTCTTC. Its protein product is CASISYNEQFF. The variable domain in full, completed from reference TRBV25-1 and TRBJ2-1, reads EADIYQTPRYLVIGTGKKITLECSQTMGHDKMYWYQQDPGMELHLIHYSYGVNSTEKGDLSSESTVSRIRTEHFPLTLESARPSHTSQYLCASISYNEQFFGPGTRLTVL.

V gene TRBV7-2 combines with J gene TRBJ2-1; perhaps TRBD1 as D (5 bases). Per the germline V gene, CDR1 is SGHTA and CDR2 is FQGNSA. The CDR3 spans 13 residues. V was cut by 5 bases and J by 10 bases, with 15 bases left in between. This chain's CDR3 is CASSLDSFGEQFF. Written as DNA, the CDR3 is TGTGCCAGCAGCCTTGACAGTTTCGGCGAGCAGTTCTTC.

The chain couples TRBV20-1 to TRBJ1-3, with D maybe TRBD1 (6 bases). Per germline, CDR1 DFQATT and CDR2 SNEGSKA (reference sequence). Trimming removed 6 bases at V and 1 base at J, with 16 bases between. This CDR3 has 15 amino acids. The CDR3 loop is CSARKWGASGNTIYF. The CDR3 DNA sequence: TGCAGTGCCCGTAAATGGGGGGCATCTGGAAACACCATATATTTT.

The V gene is TRBV14, the J gene TRBJ2-6; weak D call: TRBD1 (6 bases). Germline V gives CDR1 SGHDN, CDR2 FVKESK. Trimming cost V 0 bases and J 7 bases, with 16 bases left between them. This CDR3 comprises 17 residues. The CDR3 DNA follows: TGTGCCAGCAGCCAAGATCAAGGTCCAGGGGTTGCCAACGTCCTGACTTTC. Protein: CASSQDQGPGVANVLTF.

This clonotype appeared a few times. This CDR3 is CATSDLQGPGELFF. The CDR3 DNA is TGTGCCACCAGTGATTTGCAGGGGCCCGGGGAGCTGTTTTTT. The chain employs TRBV24-1 and TRBJ2-2, with D perhaps matching TRBD1 (6 bases). Germline V gene sequence: CDR1 KGHDR, CDR2 SFDVKD. The CDR3 sequence is 14 residues long. Deletions cut 0 bases from V and 6 bases from J, with 7 bases between.

This clonotype was seen once. This chain links TRBV13 with TRBJ2-3; 10 bases line up with TRBD2. This CDR3 comprises 16 residues. V trimming: 5 bases; J trimming: 1 base; junction bases outside the gene matches: 6. Germline V gene data show CDR1 as PRHDT and CDR2 as FYEKMQ (reference sequence). The CDR3 here is CASSLWTSGGTDTQYF. Here the CDR3 DNA reads TGTGCCAGCAGCCTTTGGACTAGCGGAGGCACAGATACGCAGTATTTT. Using reference TRBV13 and TRBJ2-3 for the parts outside the CDR3, the full variable domain is AAGVIQSPRHLIKEKRETATLKCYPIPRHDTVYWYQQGPGQDPQFLISFYEKMQSDKGSIPDRFSAQQFSDYHSELNMSSLELGDSALYFCASSLWTSGGTDTQYFGPGTRLTVL.

Points on this clonotype: At one end the junction does not follow the germline gene, possibly because of a read error. The chain combines TRBV27 with TRBJ1-2; unclear D gene. The CDR3 covers 16 residues. Germline lookup yields CDR1 MNHEY and CDR2 SMNVEV (reference sequence). This CDR3 reads CASSLSRSGLGYGYTF. The CDR3 nucleotides are TGTGCCAGCAGCTTATCACGATCCGGACTGGGCTATGGCTACACCTTC.

This rearrangement joins TRBV28 to TRBJ2-5; 10 nucleotides match TRBD2. Germline V gene sequence: CDR1 MDHEN, CDR2 SYDVKM. The V segment lost 2 bases and the J segment 4 bases; nucleotides outside the gene matches: 1. There are 14 residues in the CDR3. The CDR3 is CASSLASGRETQYF. The DNA of the CDR3 is TGTGCCAGCAGTTTAGCTAGCGGGAGAGAGACCCAGTACTTC.

The V gene is TRBV2, the J gene TRBJ2-4; D assignment may be TRBD1 or TRBD2 (5 bases each). The ends were cut back, 7 bases at V and 2 bases at J, with 12 bases in the middle. This CDR3 region has 14 residues. Germline CDR1 and CDR2: SNHLY and FYNNEI. DNA for the CDR3: TGTGCCAGCATGGGGACCGACCCCAAAAACATTCAGTACTTC. This encodes CASMGTDPKNIQYF.

This chain links TRBV6-5 with TRBJ2-3, with D unclear. This CDR3 region has 17 residues. V lost 2 bases and J 2 bases, leaving 17 bases between the germline ends. Germline V CDR1 and CDR2: MNHEY, SVGAGI. CDR3 sequence (DNA): TGTGCCAGCAGTTACCGAGCGATGACATTGTACACAGATACGCAGTATTTT. Encoded protein: CASSYRAMTLYTDTQYF.

The chain has TRBV20-1 and TRBJ1-5, with D possibly matching TRBD1 (5 bases). Germline V gives CDR1 DFQATT, CDR2 SNEGSKA (reference sequence). The CDR3 is made up of 15 amino acids. Trimming removed 0 bases from V and 5 bases from J, with 14 bases in between. The CDR3 region has the DNA TGCAGTGCTAGAGATGGGACGACGAGGCATCAGCCCCAGCATTTT. Translating gives CSARDGTTRHQPQHF.

The rearrangement links TRBV28 to TRBJ2-2, with 15 bases that match TRBD2. The V gene's germline CDR1 is MDHEN and CDR2 SYDVKM. Trimming took 3 bases from V and 4 from J; bases not matched to a gene: 9. The CDR3 spans 19 residues. The CDR3 bases are TGTGCCAGCAGTTTGGCCGGACTAGCGGGGGGGCTAGTCACCGGGGAGCTGTTTTTT. Amino acid sequence: CASSLAGLAGGLVTGELFF.